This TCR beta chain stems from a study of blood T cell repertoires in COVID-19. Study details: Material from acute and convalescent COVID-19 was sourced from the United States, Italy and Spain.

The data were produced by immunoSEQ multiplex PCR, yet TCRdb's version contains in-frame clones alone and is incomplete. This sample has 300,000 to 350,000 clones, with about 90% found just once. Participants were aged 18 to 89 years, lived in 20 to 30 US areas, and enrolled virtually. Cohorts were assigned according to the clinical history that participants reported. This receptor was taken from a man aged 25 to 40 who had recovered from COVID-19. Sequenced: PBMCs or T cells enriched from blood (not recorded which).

The CDR3 reads CASSFQGLNEKLFF. As DNA, the CDR3 is TGTGCCAGCAGCTTTCAGGGGCTTAATGAAAAACTGTTTTTT. The rearrangement joins TRBV5-8 to TRBJ1-4, with D possibly TRBD1 on 6 matching bases. This CDR3 is built from 14 residues. Germline V lookup: CDR1 SGHTS, CDR2 YDEGEE. The V end was cut by 2 bases, the J end by 4 bases, with 9 bases between.